The 28 T cell receptor beta chains listed next were all sequenced from one sample in a study of identical twins. TCRdb itself ran the 5' RACE reads through MiXCR, one entry per CDR3 protein. Among a few hundred thousand distinct CDR3 sequences listed, roughly an eighth were seen once. Separately, the same data were catalogued under a study of yellow fever vaccine responses in identical twins.

Sequencing was carried out using CD8+ T cells sorted from blood. All receptors come from a woman younger than 35 in good health.

This clonotype occurred many times. The chain recombines TRBV28 with TRBJ2-5; 7 nucleotides line up with TRBD2. The CDR3 is 16 amino acids. With 5 bases clipped from V and 1 base from J, the junction kept 10 bases outside the gene matches. CDR1 is MDHEN and CDR2 is SYDVKM in the germline V gene. The CDR3 DNA reads TGTGCCAGCAGTCCATGGGGGGGAACAGCCCAAGAGACCCAGTACTTC. Encoded protein: CASSPWGGTAQETQYF.

There are a few counts of this clonotype. The chain has TRBV29-1 and TRBJ2-7; TRBD1 might be the D (5 bases). This CDR3 region has 12 residues. The germline V gene has CDR1 SQVTM and CDR2 ANQGSEA. V lost 2 bases and J lost 6, with 11 bases in between. The CDR3 coding sequence is TGCAGCGTTGAATCGACAGTCGGCGAGCAGTACGTC. As protein: CSVESTVGEQYV.

This clonotype has ten or more counts. The chain uses TRBV29-1 and TRBJ2-1, with TRBD1 matching 8 bases. Germline lookup yields CDR1 SQVTM and CDR2 ANQGSEA. The J segment lost 9 bases and the V segment lost 5 bases, leaving 6 bases of the junction unmatched. CDR3 size: 12 residues. CDR3 DNA: TGCAGCGTTAACCTCCAGGGGGCTGAGCAGTTCTTC. It translates to CSVNLQGAEQFF.

The gene calls are TRBV20-1 and TRBJ2-7; D possibly uses TRBD1 or TRBD2 (5 bases each). The CDR3 length is 14 residues. Trimming removed 0 bases from V and 3 bases from J, with 12 bases in between. Germline assignment: CDR1 DFQATT and CDR2 SNEGSKA (reference sequence). The CDR3 DNA follows: TGCAGTGCTAGAGACAGGGACGAAGGCTACGAGCAGTACTTC. Its translation: CSARDRDEGYEQYF.

This clonotype was seen ten or more times. This chain connects TRBV10-2 to TRBJ2-7, with 8 bases aligning to TRBD2. Germline V gene sequence: CDR1 WSHSY, CDR2 SAAADI. The CDR3 is 15 amino acids. Losses at the gene ends were 4 bases for V and 0 bases for J; bases not matched to a gene: 5. CDR3 in DNA: TGCGCCAGCAGTGTAACGGGGACTAGCTCCTACGAGCAGTACTTC. Protein product: CASSVTGTSSYEQYF.

The rearrangement uses TRBV6-2 or TRBV6-3 and TRBJ2-1; D is unresolved. Trimming took off 5 bases at V and 4 bases at J, with 9 bases between the two ends. Germline CDR1 is MNHEY and CDR2 is SVGEGT. The CDR3 is 13 residues long. CDR3 protein: CASSVSDYNEQFF. The CDR3 DNA follows: TGTGCCAGCAGTGTCTCGGATTACAATGAGCAGTTCTTC.

This clonotype has just a few counts. A much larger clone is a single base away; this may be a read error. The chain joins TRBV28 to TRBJ2-2, with no clear D. The germline V gene has CDR1 MDHEN and CDR2 SYDVKM. The CDR3 runs 12 residues. The ends were cut back, 8 bases at V and 3 bases at J, with 7 bases in the middle. The CDR3 here is CASGPDTGELFF. CDR3 nucleotide sequence: TGTGCCAGCGGCCCCGACACCGGGGAGCTGTTTTTT.

The table lists this clonotype with many counts. The chain has TRBV10-3 and TRBJ1-4; unclear D gene. CDR1 and CDR2 from the germline V gene are ENHRY and SYGVKD. Trimming left V 2 bases short and J 0 bases short, with 10 bases between. This CDR3 is built from 16 residues. In DNA form, the CDR3 reads TGTGCCATCAGTGAGGTGTGGGCTGCAACTAATGAAAAACTGTTTTTT. Amino acids: CAISEVWAATNEKLFF.

This clonotype was detected many times. The rearrangement joins TRBV20-1 to TRBJ2-7, with no clear D. Germline lookup yields CDR1 DFQATT and CDR2 SNEGSKA (reference sequence). The CDR3 totals 13 residues. Trimming pared 6 bases from V and 4 bases from J, leaving 16 bases between. The CDR3, as DNA: TGCAGTGCCATGGGCCGGGTCCCTTACGAGCAGTACGTC. Translating gives CSAMGRVPYEQYV.

This clonotype was recorded a few times. The V call is TRBV7-9, the J call TRBJ2-5; D is possibly TRBD1 (5 bases). CDR3 length equals 16 residues. In germline, CDR1 is SEHNR, CDR2 FQNEAQ (reference sequence). The V gene lost 4 bases and the J gene lost 3 bases, with 18 bases spanning the gap. The CDR3 here is CASSSPLGDSEETQYF. The CDR3 DNA is TGTGCCAGCAGCTCCCCCCTTGGCGACAGCGAAGAGACCCAGTACTTC.

In this sample, this clonotype turned up a few times. The chain carries TRBV27 and TRBJ1-5; no clear D. The germline gives CDR1 MNHEY, CDR2 SMNVEV (reference sequence). The CDR3 runs to 13 residues. Trimming shortened V by 2 bases and J by 4 bases, and 6 bases separated the two germline ends. The CDR3 loop reads CASSLLANQPQHF. In DNA, the CDR3 is TGTGCCAGCAGTTTACTAGCAAATCAGCCCCAGCATTTT.

This clonotype has more than one count but fewer than ten. The gene calls are TRBV28 and TRBJ2-5; possible D gene TRBD1, 6 bases. CDR1 and CDR2 from the germline V gene are MDHEN and SYDVKM. The CDR3 runs 17 residues. V was pared by 2 bases and J by 1 base, with 17 bases between. In DNA, the CDR3 is TGTGCCAGCAGTTTAGGAACAGCAGGGGCTCCCCAAGAGACCCAGTACTTC. Amino acids: CASSLGTAGAPQETQYF.

The CDR3 DNA reads TGTGCCAGCAGTTTCAGGGGGGTGTCTCAGCCCCAGCATTTT. Translation gives CASSFRGVSQPQHF. The chain employs TRBV28 and TRBJ1-5; 7 bases align to TRBD1. With V trimmed by 3 bases and J by 6 bases, 5 bases remained unmatched. This CDR3 has 14 residues. Germline lookup yields CDR1 MDHEN and CDR2 SYDVKM.

This clonotype was seen at least ten times. The J gene is TRBJ2-1, the V gene TRBV29-1; D is possibly TRBD2 (6 bases). The V end was cut by 7 bases, the J end by 5 bases, with 18 bases between. The CDR3 is 14 amino acids. In germline, CDR1 is SQVTM, CDR2 ANQGSEA. CDR3 loop: CSAEGREDHNEQFF. CDR3 sequence (DNA): TGCAGCGCAGAAGGCAGGGAGGATCACAATGAGCAGTTCTTC.

In this sample, this clonotype turned up once. The CDR3 ends on some other residue instead of the conserved phenylalanine or tryptophan, so this is likely a read error. V usage is TRBV9 and J usage is TRBJ2-1; possible D gene TRBD2, 6 bases. The germline gives CDR1 SGDLS, CDR2 YYNGEE. The CDR3 loop spans 13 amino acids. CDR3 in DNA: TGTGCATCTGGGGGAGGACCCTACAATGAGCAGTTCCTC. Translated: CASGGGPYNEQFL.

This clonotype was seen a few times. This chain links TRBV4-1 with TRBJ2-3, with 14 nucleotides matching TRBD2. This CDR3 is built from 19 residues. CDR1 and CDR2 (germline): MGHRA, YSYEKL. V lost 3 bases and J lost 3; bases outside the gene matches: 11. The DNA of the CDR3 is TGCGCCAGCAGCCACCCCGGGACTAGCGGGGGCGCCCTTACAGATACGCAGTATTTT. Encoded protein: CASSHPGTSGGALTDTQYF.

This clonotype was detected many times. CDR3 sequence reads: CASSWGLSSYNEQFF. The CDR3 nucleotides read TGTGCCAGCAGTTGGGGGTTGAGCTCCTACAATGAGCAGTTCTTC. The J gene is TRBJ2-1, the V gene TRBV28; perhaps D is TRBD1 or TRBD2 (5 bases each). Trimming took off 4 bases at V and 0 bases at J, with 10 bases between the two ends. The CDR3 has 15 residues. From germline, CDR1 is MDHEN and CDR2 SYDVKM.

This clonotype came up many times. The gene calls are TRBV4-1 and TRBJ2-7; no definite D call. Trimming removed 0 bases from V and 0 bases from J, with 6 bases in between. From germline, CDR1 is MGHRA and CDR2 YSYEKL. The CDR3 runs to 14 residues. The CDR3 here is CASSQDLSSYEQYF. DNA of the CDR3: TGCGCCAGCAGCCAAGATCTCAGCTCCTACGAGCAGTACTTC.

The chain uses TRBV20-1 and TRBJ2-7; perhaps TRBD1 as D (5 bases). Trimming pared 6 bases from V and 2 bases from J, leaving 20 bases between. CDR1 is DFQATT and CDR2 is SNEGSKA in the germline V gene (reference sequence). There are 15 residues in the CDR3. The CDR3 is CSAVPSGSYPYEQYV. As DNA, the CDR3 is TGCAGTGCCGTCCCTTCAGGGTCCTATCCCTACGAGCAGTACGTC.

The table lists this clonotype with a few counts. The chain joins TRBV5-1 to TRBJ1-1; maybe TRBD1 (6 bases). Trimming cost V 4 bases and J 1 base, with 23 bases left between them. Germline CDR1 SGHRS, CDR2 YFSETQ. The length of the CDR3 is 18 residues. The CDR3, as DNA: TGCGCCAGCAGCCCCGACAGGATTTGGCGAGGGCCGAACACTGAAGCTTTCTTT. The encoded protein is CASSPDRIWRGPNTEAFF.

The V and J genes are TRBV7-9 and TRBJ2-5, with 12 bases lining up with TRBD1. Germline V gene data show CDR1 as SEHNR and CDR2 as FQNEAQ (reference sequence). The CDR3 contains 16 residues. V shed 5 bases, J shed 4 bases, and the junction held 8 bases outside the gene matches. CDR3 nucleotides: TGTGCCAGCAGCGCCGGGACAGGGGGCGAAAGAGAGACCCAGTACTTC. Its protein product is CASSAGTGGERETQYF.

Only a few counts were recorded for this clonotype. The chain uses TRBV6-4 and TRBJ2-5; D is perhaps TRBD2 (5 bases). From germline, CDR1 is MRHNA and CDR2 SNTAGT. V was pared by 3 bases and J by 0 bases, with 5 bases between. This CDR3 has 13 amino acids. The CDR3 DNA follows: TGTGCCAGCAGTGAGCGGGACCAAGAGACCCAGTACTTC. This sequence encodes CASSERDQETQYF.

This clonotype showed up just a few times. The CDR3 reads CASSEVDSGNTIYF. The CDR3 bases are TGTGCCAGCAGTGAAGTCGACTCTGGAAACACCATATATTTT. This rearrangement joins TRBV2 to TRBJ1-3; D is unclear. Germline V gene sequence: CDR1 SNHLY, CDR2 FYNNEI. Trimming shortened V by 1 base and J by 0 bases, and 4 bases separated the two germline ends. The CDR3 sequence is 14 residues long.

The chain employs TRBV13 and TRBJ2-1; the match to TRBD2 covers 13 bases. The CDR3 has 16 residues. V was pared by 5 bases and J by 5 bases, with 6 bases of the junction left unmatched. Germline V gene sequence: CDR1 PRHDT, CDR2 FYEKMQ (reference sequence). The CDR3 region is CASSVLAGGSNNEQFF. CDR3 in DNA: TGTGCCAGCAGCGTACTAGCGGGGGGGTCTAACAATGAGCAGTTCTTC.

In its sample, this clonotype was seen a few times. The chain employs TRBV5-5 and TRBJ1-2; D gene unclear. Trimming shortened V by 3 bases and J by 2 bases, and 8 bases separated the two germline ends. The CDR3 extends over 13 amino acids. The germline V gene has CDR1 SGHKS and CDR2 YYEKEE (reference sequence). DNA of the CDR3: TGTGCCAGCAGCTCTGCAGAAAACTATGGCTACACCTTC. Translation: CASSSAENYGYTF.

The V and J genes are TRBV15 and TRBJ1-1; the D gene is possibly TRBD1 (5 bases). The V end was cut by 1 base, the J end by 4 bases, with 16 bases between. The CDR3 loop spans 16 amino acids. Germline V CDR1 and CDR2: LNHNV, YYDKDF (reference sequence). The CDR3 DNA is TGTGCCACCAGCAGAGGGATTGGCAGGGTGGGCACTGAAGCTTTCTTT. Residues: CATSRGIGRVGTEAFF.

The chain joins TRBV7-3 to TRBJ2-1; TRBD2 matches at 10 bases. Germline V gene sequence: CDR1 SGHTA, CDR2 FQGTGA. This CDR3 has 15 amino acids. The ends lost 5 bases at V and 7 bases at J; junction bases unmatched: 8. CDR3 protein: CASSPLAGGANEQFF. CDR3 nucleotide sequence: TGTGCCAGCAGCCCTTTAGCGGGAGGAGCGAATGAGCAGTTCTTC. Using reference TRBV7-3 and TRBJ2-1 for the parts outside the CDR3, the full variable domain is GAGVSQTPSNKVTEKGKYVELRCDPISGHTALYWYRQSLGQGPEFLIYFQGTGAADDSGLPNDRFFAVRPEGSVSTLKIQRTERGDSAVYLCASSPLAGGANEQFFGPGTRLTVL.

This clonotype was counted a few times. This rearrangement joins TRBV7-6 to TRBJ2-1; the match to TRBD2 covers 16 bases. Germline CDR1 SGHVS, CDR2 FNYEAQ. The CDR3 totals 19 residues. J gave up 2 bases and V 9 bases, and 13 bases lay outside the gene matches. The DNA of the CDR3 is TGTGCCAGTATCAAGGAGGGACTAGCGGGGGGGCGTCCCTACAATGAGCAGTTCTTC. Amino acids: CASIKEGLAGGRPYNEQFF.